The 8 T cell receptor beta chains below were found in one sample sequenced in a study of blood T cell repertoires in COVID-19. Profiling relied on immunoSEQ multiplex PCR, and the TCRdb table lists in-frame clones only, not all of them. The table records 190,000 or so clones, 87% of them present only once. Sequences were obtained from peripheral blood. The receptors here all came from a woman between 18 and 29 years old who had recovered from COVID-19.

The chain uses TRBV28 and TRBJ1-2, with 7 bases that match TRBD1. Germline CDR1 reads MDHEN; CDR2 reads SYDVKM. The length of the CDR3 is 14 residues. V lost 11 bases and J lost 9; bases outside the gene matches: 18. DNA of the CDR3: TGTGCCGGAACGAGGGACAGTTTGGGTGGTAGCTACACCTTC. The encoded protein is CAGTRDSLGGSYTF.

CDR3 loop: CASSAVSTDTQYF. The CDR3 bases are TGTGCCAGCAGTGCCGTAAGCACAGATACGCAGTATTTT. This chain joins TRBV6-4 and TRBJ2-3, with no clear D. Deletions cut 4 bases from V and 0 bases from J, with 5 bases between. The germline V gene encodes CDR1 MRHNA and CDR2 SNTAGT. This CDR3 has 13 amino acids.

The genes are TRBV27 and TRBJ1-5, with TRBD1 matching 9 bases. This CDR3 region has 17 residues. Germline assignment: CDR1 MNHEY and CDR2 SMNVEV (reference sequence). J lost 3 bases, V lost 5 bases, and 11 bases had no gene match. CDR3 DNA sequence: TGTGCCAGCAGTCCCACCTCCGGGACAGGGACCAATCAGCCCCAGCATTTT. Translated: CASSPTSGTGTNQPQHF.

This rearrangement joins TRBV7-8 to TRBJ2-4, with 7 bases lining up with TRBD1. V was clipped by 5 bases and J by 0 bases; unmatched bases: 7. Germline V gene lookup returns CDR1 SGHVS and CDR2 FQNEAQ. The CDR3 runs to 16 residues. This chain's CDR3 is CASSRDRVIAKNIQYF. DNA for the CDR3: TGTGCCAGCAGCCGAGACAGGGTAATAGCCAAAAACATTCAGTACTTC.

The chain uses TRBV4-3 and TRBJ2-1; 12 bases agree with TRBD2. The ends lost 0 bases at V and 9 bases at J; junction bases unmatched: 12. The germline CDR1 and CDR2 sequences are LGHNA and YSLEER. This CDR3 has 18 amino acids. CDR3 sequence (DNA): TGCGCCAGCAGCCAAGATAGGGTGCTAGCGGGGGGGCCGGGTGAGCAGTTCTTC. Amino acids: CASSQDRVLAGGPGEQFF.

The CDR3 bases are TGTGCCAGCAGCTTAGAGCAGGTTTATGAAAAACTGTTTTTT. Amino acid sequence: CASSLEQVYEKLFF. The V and J genes are TRBV7-9 and TRBJ1-4; D remains unclear. Germline V lookup: CDR1 SEHNR, CDR2 FQNEAQ (reference sequence). The CDR3 contains 14 residues. V shed 1 base and J shed 6 bases, with 9 bases lying between them.

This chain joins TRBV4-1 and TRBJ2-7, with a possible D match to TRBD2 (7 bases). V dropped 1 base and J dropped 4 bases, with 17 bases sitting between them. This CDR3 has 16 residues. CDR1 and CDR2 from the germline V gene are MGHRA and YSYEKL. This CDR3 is CASSQVGWGGTYEQYF. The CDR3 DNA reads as TGCGCCAGCAGCCAAGTCGGGTGGGGGGGCACGTACGAGCAGTACTTC.

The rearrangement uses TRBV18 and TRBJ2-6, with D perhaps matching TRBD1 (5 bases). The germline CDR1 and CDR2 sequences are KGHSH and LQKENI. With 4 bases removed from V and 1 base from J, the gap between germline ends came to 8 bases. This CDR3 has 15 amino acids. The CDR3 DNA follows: TGTGCCAGCTCACTGACAGATTCTGGGGCCAACGTCCTGACTTTC. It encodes CASSLTDSGANVLTF. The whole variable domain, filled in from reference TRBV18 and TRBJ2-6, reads NAGVMQNPRHLVRRRGQEARLRCSPMKGHSHVYWYRQLPEEGLKFMVYLQKENIIDESGMPKERFSAEFPKEGPSILRIQQVVRGDSAAYFCASSLTDSGANVLTFGAGSRLTVL.